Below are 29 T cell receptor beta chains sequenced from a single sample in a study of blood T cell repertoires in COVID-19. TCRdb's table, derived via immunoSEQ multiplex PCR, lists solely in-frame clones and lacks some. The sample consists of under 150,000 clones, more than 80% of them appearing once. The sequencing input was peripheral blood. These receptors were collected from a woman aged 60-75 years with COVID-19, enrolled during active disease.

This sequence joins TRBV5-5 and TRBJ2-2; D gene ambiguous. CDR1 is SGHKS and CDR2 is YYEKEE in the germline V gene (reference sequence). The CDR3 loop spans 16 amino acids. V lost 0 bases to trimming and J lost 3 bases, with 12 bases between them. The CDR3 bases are TGTGCCAGCAGCTTGGGTCAGGATAGAGACACCGGGGAGCTGTTTTTT. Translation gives CASSLGQDRDTGELFF. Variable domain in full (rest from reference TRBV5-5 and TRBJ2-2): DAGVTQSPTHLIKTRGQQVTLRCSPISGHKSVSWYQQVLGQGPQFIFQYYEKEERGRGNFPDRFSARQFPNYSSELNVNALLLGDSALYLCASSLGQDRDTGELFFGEGSRLTVL.

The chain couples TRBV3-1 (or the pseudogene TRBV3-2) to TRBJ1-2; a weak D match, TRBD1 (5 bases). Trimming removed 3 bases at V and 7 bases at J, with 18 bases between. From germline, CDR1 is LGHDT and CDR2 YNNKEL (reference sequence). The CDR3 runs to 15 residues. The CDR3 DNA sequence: TGTGCCAGCAGCCAGGCCCCCAGTCAGGGCGCTGGCTACACCTTC. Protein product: CASSQAPSQGAGYTF.

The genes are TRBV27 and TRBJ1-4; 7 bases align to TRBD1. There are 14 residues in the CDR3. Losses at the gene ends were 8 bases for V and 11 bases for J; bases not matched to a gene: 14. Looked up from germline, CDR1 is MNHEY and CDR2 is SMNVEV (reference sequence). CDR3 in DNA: TGTGCCAGCCGAATTTCAACAGGGGTAGAGAAACTGTTTTTT. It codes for CASRISTGVEKLFF.

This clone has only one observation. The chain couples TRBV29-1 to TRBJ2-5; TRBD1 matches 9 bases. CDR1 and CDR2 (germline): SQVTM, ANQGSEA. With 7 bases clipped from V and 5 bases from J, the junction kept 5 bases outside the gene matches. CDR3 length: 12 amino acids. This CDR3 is CSAGTGRETQYF. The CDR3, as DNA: TGCAGCGCAGGGACAGGGAGGGAGACCCAGTACTTC.

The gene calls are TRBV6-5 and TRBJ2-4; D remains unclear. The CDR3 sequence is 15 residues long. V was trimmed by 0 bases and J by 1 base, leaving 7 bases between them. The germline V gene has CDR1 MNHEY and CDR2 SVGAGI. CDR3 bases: TGTGCCAGCAGTTACTCGGTTGAGGCCAAAAACATTCAGTACTTC. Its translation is CASSYSVEAKNIQYF.

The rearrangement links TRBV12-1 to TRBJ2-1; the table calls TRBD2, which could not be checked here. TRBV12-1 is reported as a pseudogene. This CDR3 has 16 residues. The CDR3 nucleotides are TGTGCCAGCAGCCCAGCTAGCGGGGGTTCCTACAATGAGCAGTTCTTC. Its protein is CASSPASGGSYNEQFF.

DNA for the CDR3: TGTGCCAGTAGTGTCAGGCGGAACACTGAAGCTTTCTTT. Protein: CASSVRRNTEAFF. The chain combines TRBV19 with TRBJ1-1; D remains ambiguous. V was cut by 5 bases and J by 1 base, with 8 bases left in between. The CDR3 covers 13 residues. The germline CDR1 and CDR2 sequences are LNHDA and SQIVND (reference sequence). Together with reference TRBV19 and TRBJ1-1, the CDR3 gives the full variable domain: DGGITQSPKYLFRKEGQNVTLSCEQNLNHDAMYWYRQDPGQGLRLIYYSQIVNDFQKGDIAEGYSVSREKKESFPLTVTSAQKNPTAFYLCASSVRRNTEAFFGQGTRLTVV.

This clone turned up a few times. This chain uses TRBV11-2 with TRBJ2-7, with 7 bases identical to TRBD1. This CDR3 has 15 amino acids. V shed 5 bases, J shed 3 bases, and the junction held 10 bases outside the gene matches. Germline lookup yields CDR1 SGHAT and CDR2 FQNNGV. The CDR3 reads CASSLLMTGNYEQYF. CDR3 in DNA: TGTGCCAGCAGCCTTCTAATGACAGGGAACTACGAGCAGTACTTC.

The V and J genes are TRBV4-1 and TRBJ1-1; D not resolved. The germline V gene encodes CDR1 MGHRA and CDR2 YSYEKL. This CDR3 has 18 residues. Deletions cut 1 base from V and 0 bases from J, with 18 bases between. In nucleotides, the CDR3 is TGCGCCAGCAGCCAAGTTGGGCCCGGGAGCCCTATGAACACTGAAGCTTTCTTT. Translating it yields CASSQVGPGSPMNTEAFF.

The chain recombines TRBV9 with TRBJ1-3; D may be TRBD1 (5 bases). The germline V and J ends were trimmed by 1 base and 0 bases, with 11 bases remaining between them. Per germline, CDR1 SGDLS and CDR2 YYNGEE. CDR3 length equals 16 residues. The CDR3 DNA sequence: TGTGCCAGCAGCGTAAGCGGGGGTTTCTCTGGAAACACCATATATTTT. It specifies CASSVSGGFSGNTIYF.

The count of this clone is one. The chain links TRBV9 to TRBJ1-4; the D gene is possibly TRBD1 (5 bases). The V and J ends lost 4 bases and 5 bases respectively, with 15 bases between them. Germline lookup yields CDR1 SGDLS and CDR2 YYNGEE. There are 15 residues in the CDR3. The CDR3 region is CASSTSGTPNEKLFF. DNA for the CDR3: TGTGCCAGCAGCACCTCCGGGACTCCGAATGAAAAACTGTTTTTT. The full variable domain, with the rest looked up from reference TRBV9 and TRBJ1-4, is DSGVTQTPKHLITATGQRVTLRCSPRSGDLSVYWYQQSLDQGLQFLIQYYNGEERAKGNILERFSAQQFPDLHSELNLSSLELGDSALYFCASSTSGTPNEKLFFGSGTQLSVL.

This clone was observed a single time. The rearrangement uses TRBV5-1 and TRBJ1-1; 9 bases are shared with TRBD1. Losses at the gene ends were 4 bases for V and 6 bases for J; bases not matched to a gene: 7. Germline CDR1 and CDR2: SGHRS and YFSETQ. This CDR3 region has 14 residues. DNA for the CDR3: TGCGCCAGCAGCCAAGGACAGGGGAGCGCTGAAGCTTTCTTT. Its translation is CASSQGQGSAEAFF.

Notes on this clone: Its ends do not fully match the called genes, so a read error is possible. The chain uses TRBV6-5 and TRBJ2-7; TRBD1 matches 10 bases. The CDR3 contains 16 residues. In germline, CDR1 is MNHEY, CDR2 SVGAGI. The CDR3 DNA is TGTGCCAGCAGTTACTCGTACTCGGGACAGGGGCCCTCAACTATATTC. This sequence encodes CASSYSYSGQGPSTIF.

CDR3 in amino acids: CASSISAGFTYEQYF. The CDR3, as DNA: TGTGCCAGCAGCATCAGTGCGGGGTTCACCTACGAGCAGTACTTC. V usage is TRBV27 and J usage is TRBJ2-7; tentative D call: TRBD2 (6 bases). This CDR3 region has 15 residues. Trimming took off 6 bases at V and 2 bases at J, with 17 bases between the two ends. Germline CDR1 is MNHEY and CDR2 is SMNVEV (reference sequence).

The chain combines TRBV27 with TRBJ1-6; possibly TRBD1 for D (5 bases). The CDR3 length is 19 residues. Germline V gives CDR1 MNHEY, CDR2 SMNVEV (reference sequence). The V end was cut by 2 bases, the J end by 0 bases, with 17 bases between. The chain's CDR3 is CASSLEGTRGLSYNSPLHF. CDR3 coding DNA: TGTGCCAGCAGTTTAGAGGGAACGCGGGGCCTCTCCTATAATTCACCCCTCCACTTT.

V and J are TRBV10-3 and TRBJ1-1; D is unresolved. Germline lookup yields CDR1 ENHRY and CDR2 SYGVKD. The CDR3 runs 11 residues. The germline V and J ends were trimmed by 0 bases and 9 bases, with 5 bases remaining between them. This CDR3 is CAISESGQAFF. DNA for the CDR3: TGTGCCATCAGTGAGTCGGGCCAAGCTTTCTTT.

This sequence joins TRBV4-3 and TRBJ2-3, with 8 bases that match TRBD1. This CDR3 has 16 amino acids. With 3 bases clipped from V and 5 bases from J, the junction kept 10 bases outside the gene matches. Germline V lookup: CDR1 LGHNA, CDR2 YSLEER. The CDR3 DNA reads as TGCGCCAGCAGCCACATACGGACAGGGCCAGGAGATACGCAGTATTTT. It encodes CASSHIRTGPGDTQYF.

The CDR3 region has the DNA TGCAGCGTGCGGACTCAACCGGGGTACAATGAGCAGTTCTTC. It encodes CSVRTQPGYNEQFF. The rearrangement joins TRBV29-1 to TRBJ2-1; TRBD2 is a possible D gene (5 bases). Between the trimmed V and J ends, which lost 6 bases and 4 bases, there was a span of 16 bases. The CDR3 has 14 amino acids. From germline, CDR1 is SQVTM and CDR2 ANQGSEA.

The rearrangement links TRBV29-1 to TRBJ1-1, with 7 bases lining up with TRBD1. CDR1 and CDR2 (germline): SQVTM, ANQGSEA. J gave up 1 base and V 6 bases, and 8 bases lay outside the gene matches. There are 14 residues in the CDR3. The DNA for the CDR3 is TGCAGCGTCACTTCGGGACAGACGAACACTGAAGCTTTCTTT. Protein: CSVTSGQTNTEAFF.

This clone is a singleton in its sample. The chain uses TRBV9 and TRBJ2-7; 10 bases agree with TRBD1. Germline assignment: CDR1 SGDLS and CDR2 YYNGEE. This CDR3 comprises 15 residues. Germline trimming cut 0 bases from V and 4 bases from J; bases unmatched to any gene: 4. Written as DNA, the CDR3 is TGTGCCAGCAGCGTAGGGACAGGGGGAAATTACGAGCAGTACTTC. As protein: CASSVGTGGNYEQYF.

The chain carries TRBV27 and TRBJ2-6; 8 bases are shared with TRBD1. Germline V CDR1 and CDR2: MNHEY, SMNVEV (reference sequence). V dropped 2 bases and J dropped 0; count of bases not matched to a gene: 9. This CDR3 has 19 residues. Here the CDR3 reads CASSLQGANLLSGANVLTF. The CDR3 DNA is TGTGCCAGCAGTTTACAGGGGGCGAATTTACTCTCTGGGGCCAACGTCCTGACTTTC.

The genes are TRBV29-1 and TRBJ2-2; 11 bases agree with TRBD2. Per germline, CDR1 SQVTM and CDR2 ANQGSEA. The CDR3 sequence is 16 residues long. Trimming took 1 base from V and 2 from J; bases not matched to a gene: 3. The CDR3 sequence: CSVEGLAGLNTGELFF. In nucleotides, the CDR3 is TGCAGCGTTGAAGGACTAGCGGGGCTAAACACCGGGGAGCTGTTTTTT.

Here the CDR3 DNA reads TGCGCCAGCAGCTTGGCCCTAGCGGGGTACACAGATACGCAGTATTTT. Translating gives CASSLALAGYTDTQYF. V gene TRBV5-1 combines with J gene TRBJ2-3, with TRBD2 identical over 9 bases. From germline, CDR1 is SGHRS and CDR2 YFSETQ. The CDR3 length is 16 residues. The ends lost 0 bases at V and 2 bases at J; junction bases unmatched: 4.

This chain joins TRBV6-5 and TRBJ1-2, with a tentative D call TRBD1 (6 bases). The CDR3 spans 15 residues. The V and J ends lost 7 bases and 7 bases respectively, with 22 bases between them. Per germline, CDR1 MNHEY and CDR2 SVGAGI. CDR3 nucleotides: TGTGCCAGCACCCAAAATCCAGGCAGGGGATCTGGCTACACCTTC. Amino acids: CASTQNPGRGSGYTF.

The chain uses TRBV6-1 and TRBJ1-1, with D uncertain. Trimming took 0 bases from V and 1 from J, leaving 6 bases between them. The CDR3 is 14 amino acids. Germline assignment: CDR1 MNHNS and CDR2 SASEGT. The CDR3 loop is CASSEAGGNTEAFF. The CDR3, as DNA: TGTGCCAGCAGTGAAGCGGGAGGGAACACTGAAGCTTTCTTT.

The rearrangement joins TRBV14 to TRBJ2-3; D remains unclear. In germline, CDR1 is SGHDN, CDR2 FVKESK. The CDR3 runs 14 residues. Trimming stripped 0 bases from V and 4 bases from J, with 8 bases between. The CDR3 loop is CASSQENSPDTQYF. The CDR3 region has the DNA TGTGCCAGCAGCCAAGAGAACAGCCCAGATACGCAGTATTTT.

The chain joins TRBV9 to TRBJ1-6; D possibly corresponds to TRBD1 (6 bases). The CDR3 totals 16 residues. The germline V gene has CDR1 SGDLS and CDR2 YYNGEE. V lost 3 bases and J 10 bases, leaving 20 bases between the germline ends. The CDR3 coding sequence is TGTGCCAGCAGCGCGTCTTCGGGGGGGCCCAACTCACCCCTCCACTTT. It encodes CASSASSGGPNSPLHF.

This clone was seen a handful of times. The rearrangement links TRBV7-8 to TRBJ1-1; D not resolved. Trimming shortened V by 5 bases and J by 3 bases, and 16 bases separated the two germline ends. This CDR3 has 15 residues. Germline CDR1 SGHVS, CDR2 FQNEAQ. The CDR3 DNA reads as TGTGCCAGCAGCCCCTGGACTCTTAGGGACACTGAAGCTTTCTTT. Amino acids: CASSPWTLRDTEAFF.

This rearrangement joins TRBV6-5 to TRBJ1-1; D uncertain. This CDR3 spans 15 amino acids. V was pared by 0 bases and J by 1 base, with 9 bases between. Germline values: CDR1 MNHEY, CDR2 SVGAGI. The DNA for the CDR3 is TGTGCCAGCAGTTACTCCTCGACTGAGAACACTGAAGCTTTCTTT. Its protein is CASSYSSTENTEAFF.